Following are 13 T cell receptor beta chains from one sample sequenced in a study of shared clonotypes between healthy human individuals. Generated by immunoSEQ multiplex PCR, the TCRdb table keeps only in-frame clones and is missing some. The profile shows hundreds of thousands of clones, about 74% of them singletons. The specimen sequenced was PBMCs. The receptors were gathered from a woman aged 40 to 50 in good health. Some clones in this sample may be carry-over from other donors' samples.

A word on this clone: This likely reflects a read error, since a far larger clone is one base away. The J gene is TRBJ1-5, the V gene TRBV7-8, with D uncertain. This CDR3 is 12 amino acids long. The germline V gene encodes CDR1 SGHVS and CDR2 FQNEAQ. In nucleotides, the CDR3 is TGTGCCAGCGGGCGGAGCAATCGGCCCCAGCATTTT. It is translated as CASGRSNRPQHF.

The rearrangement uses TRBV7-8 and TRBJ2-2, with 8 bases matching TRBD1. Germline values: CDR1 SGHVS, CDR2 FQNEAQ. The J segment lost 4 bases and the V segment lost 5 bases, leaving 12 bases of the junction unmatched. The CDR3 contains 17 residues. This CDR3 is CASSRIRTGRGTGELFF. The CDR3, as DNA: TGTGCCAGCAGCCGGATCAGGACAGGGCGCGGCACCGGGGAGCTGTTTTTT.

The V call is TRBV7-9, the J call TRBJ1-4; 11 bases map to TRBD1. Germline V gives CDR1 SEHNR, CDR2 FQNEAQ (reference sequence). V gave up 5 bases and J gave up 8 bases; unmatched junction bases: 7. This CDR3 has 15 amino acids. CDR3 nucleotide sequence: TGTGCCAGCAGCCCTGGACAGGGGGCCCGAGAAAAACTGTTTTTT. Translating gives CASSPGQGAREKLFF.

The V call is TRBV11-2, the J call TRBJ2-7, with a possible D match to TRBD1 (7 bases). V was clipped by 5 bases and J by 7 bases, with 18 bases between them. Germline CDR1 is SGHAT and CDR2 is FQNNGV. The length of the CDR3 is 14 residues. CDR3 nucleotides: TGTGCCAGCAGCCCCTACCAGGGGGGTGGGGAGCAGTACTTC. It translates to CASSPYQGGGEQYF.

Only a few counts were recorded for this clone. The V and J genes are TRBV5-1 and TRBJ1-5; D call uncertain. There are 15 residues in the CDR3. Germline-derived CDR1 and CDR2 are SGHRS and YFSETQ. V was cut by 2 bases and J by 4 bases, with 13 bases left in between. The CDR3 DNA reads TGCGCCAGCAGCTTCAACAGTGATAGGAATCAGCCCCAGCATTTT. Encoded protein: CASSFNSDRNQPQHF.

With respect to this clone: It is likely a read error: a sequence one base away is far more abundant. The CDR3 coding sequence is TGCGCCAGCAACCAAGATCGAGGGACAAAGTCCTACGAGCAGTACTTC. It specifies CASNQDRGTKSYEQYF. The rearrangement links TRBV4-3 to TRBJ2-7, with D possibly being TRBD1 (6 bases). In germline, CDR1 is LGHNA, CDR2 YSLEER. This CDR3 region has 16 residues.

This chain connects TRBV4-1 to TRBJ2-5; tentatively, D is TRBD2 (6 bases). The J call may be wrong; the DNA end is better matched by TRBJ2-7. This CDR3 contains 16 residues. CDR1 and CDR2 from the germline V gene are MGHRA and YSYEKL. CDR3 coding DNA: TGCGCCAGCAGCCAACATGGGGGGATGGGCTCCTACGAGCAGTACTTC. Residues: CASSQHGGMGSYEQYF.

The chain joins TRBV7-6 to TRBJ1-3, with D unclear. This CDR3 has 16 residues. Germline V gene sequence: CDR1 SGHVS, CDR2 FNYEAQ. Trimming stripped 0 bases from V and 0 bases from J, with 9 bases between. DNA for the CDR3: TGTGCCAGCAGCTTAGCGGTGGTGAACTCTGGAAACACCATATATTTT. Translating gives CASSLAVVNSGNTIYF.

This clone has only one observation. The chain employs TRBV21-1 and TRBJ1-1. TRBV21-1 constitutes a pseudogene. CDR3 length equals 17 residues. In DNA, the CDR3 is TGTGCCAGCAGCAAAGGGGCAGGGGAGGCCCTGAACACTGAAGCTTTCTTT. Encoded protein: CASSKGAGEALNTEAFF.

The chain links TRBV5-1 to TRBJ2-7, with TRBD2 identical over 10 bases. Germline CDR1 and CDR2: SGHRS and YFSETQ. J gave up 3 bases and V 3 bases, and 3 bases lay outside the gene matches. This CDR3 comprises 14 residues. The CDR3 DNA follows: TGCGCCAGCAGCTGGGGACTAGCGATCTACGAGCAGTACTTC. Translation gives CASSWGLAIYEQYF.

The CDR3 sequence: CASRAAGRYEQYF. The DNA for the CDR3 is TGTGCCAGCAGGGCGGCAGGGAGGTACGAGCAGTACTTC. The V call is TRBV28, the J call TRBJ2-7; D is possibly TRBD2 (6 bases). From germline, CDR1 is MDHEN and CDR2 SYDVKM. The V end was cut by 6 bases, the J end by 4 bases, with 13 bases between. The CDR3 extends over 13 amino acids.

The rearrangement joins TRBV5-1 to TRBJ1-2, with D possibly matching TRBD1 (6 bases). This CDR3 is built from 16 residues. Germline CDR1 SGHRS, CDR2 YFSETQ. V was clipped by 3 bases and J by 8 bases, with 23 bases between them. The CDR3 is CASSWGSYRESEGYTF. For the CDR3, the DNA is TGCGCCAGCAGCTGGGGAAGTTACAGGGAGAGTGAGGGCTACACCTTC.

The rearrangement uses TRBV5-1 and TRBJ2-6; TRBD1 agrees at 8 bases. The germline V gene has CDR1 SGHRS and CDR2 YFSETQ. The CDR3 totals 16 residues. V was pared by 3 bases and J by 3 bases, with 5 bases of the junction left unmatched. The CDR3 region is CASSWQGAGGANVLTF. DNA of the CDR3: TGCGCCAGCAGCTGGCAGGGGGCTGGTGGGGCCAACGTCCTGACTTTC.